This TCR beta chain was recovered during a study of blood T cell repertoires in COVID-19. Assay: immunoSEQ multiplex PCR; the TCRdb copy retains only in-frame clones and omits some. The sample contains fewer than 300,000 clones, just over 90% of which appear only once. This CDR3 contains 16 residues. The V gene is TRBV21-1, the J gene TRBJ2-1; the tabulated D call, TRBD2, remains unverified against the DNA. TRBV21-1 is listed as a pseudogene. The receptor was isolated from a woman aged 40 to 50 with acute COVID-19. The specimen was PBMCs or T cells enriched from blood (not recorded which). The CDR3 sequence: CASSNICGVSYNEQFF. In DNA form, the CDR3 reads TGTGCCAGCAGCAACATATGCGGGGTCTCCTACAATGAGCAGTTCTTC.